Below, 15 T cell receptor beta chains from the same sample are listed, as sequenced in a study of blood T cell repertoires in COVID-19. TCRdb keeps only in-frame clones here, not all; method: immunoSEQ multiplex PCR. The table lists 50,000 to 70,000 clones, 75% to 85% of them singletons. Sequencing was performed on peripheral blood. These receptors originate from a woman aged 55-69 years with acute or convalescent COVID-19.

This rearrangement joins TRBV24-1 to TRBJ2-3; a weak D match, TRBD2 (5 bases). The CDR3 extends over 14 amino acids. V dropped 2 bases and J dropped 2 bases, with 7 bases sitting between them. Germline V gene lookup returns CDR1 KGHDR and CDR2 SFDVKD. Here the CDR3 DNA reads TGTGCCACCAGTGATTATGGACTCACAGATACGCAGTATTTT. Its translation is CATSDYGLTDTQYF.

The V call is TRBV5-1, the J call TRBJ2-5; the match to TRBD2 covers 8 bases. The CDR3 spans 15 residues. Germline CDR1 SGHRS, CDR2 YFSETQ. J lost 10 bases, V lost 5 bases, and 16 bases had no gene match. CDR3 nucleotide sequence: TGCGCCAGCAGTGGAGAACTAGCCCGGGGGGGGGACCAGTACTTC. Encoded protein: CASSGELARGGDQYF.

This chain uses TRBV10-2 with TRBJ1-6, with D unclear. This CDR3 spans 16 amino acids. CDR1 and CDR2 (germline): WSHSY, SAAADI. The germline V and J ends were trimmed by 0 bases and 0 bases, with 6 bases remaining between them. In DNA form, the CDR3 reads TGCGCCAGCAGTGAGTCGGAGGTCTCCTATAATTCACCCCTCCACTTT. As protein: CASSESEVSYNSPLHF.

V usage is TRBV6-1 and J usage is TRBJ2-3; the match to TRBD2 covers 7 bases. The CDR3 runs to 15 residues. Germline V gives CDR1 MNHNS, CDR2 SASEGT. The V and J ends lost 3 bases and 0 bases, in that order; junction bases with no gene match: 3. CDR3 amino acids: CASSEWGGSTDTQYF. Here the CDR3 DNA reads TGTGCCAGCAGTGAGTGGGGGGGTAGCACAGATACGCAGTATTTT.

The chain recombines TRBV3-1 (or the pseudogene TRBV3-2) with TRBJ1-4; perhaps TRBD1 as D (6 bases). CDR3 size: 13 residues. Trimming took off 1 base at V and 7 bases at J, with 7 bases between the two ends. In germline, CDR1 is LGHDT, CDR2 YNNKEL (reference sequence). CDR3 sequence reads: CASSQGQVEKLFF. CDR3 bases: TGTGCCAGCAGCCAAGGACAGGTTGAAAAACTGTTTTTT.

A word on this clone: Its ends do not fully match the called genes, so a read error is possible. The V call is TRBV7-2, the J call TRBJ1-2, with D possibly TRBD1 on 6 matching bases. CDR3 length: 12 residues. Germline CDR1 reads SGHTA; CDR2 reads FQGNSA. For the CDR3, the DNA is TGTGCCAGCAGCTTTCCGACAGGACCTCGGTCCTTC. Translation: CASSFPTGPRSF.

The gene calls are TRBV3-1 (or the pseudogene TRBV3-2) and TRBJ1-3; TRBD1 might be the D (5 bases). The V and J ends lost 4 bases and 3 bases respectively, with 13 bases between them. Germline V lookup: CDR1 LGHDT, CDR2 YNNKEL (reference sequence). The CDR3 loop spans 15 amino acids. CDR3 residues: CASSPTEGVGNTIYF. The CDR3 DNA reads TGTGCCAGCAGCCCGACTGAAGGGGTTGGAAACACCATATATTTT.

V gene TRBV5-4 combines with J gene TRBJ2-3, with D possibly matching TRBD1 (7 bases). Germline-derived CDR1 and CDR2 are SGHNT and YYREEE (reference sequence). Between the trimmed V and J ends, which lost 3 bases and 2 bases, there was a span of 16 bases. The length of the CDR3 is 16 residues. The CDR3 DNA reads as TGTGCCAGCAGCTCCGTGGGGGGACAGAACACAGATACGCAGTATTTT. Translating it yields CASSSVGGQNTDTQYF.

The chain carries TRBV7-8 and TRBJ2-5; the D gene is possibly TRBD1 (6 bases). CDR1 and CDR2 from the germline V gene are SGHVS and FQNEAQ. The CDR3 is 17 amino acids. V was trimmed by 1 base and J by 4 bases, leaving 19 bases between them. In nucleotides, the CDR3 is TGTGCCAGCAGCTTAGGGATCGCGGTCCCAGGGGCAGAGACCCAGTACTTC. Translating gives CASSLGIAVPGAETQYF.

This chain connects TRBV6-5 to TRBJ2-7, with D possibly TRBD2 on 7 matching bases. The CDR3 has 15 residues. Germline CDR1 and CDR2: MNHEY and SVGAGI. The V end lost 7 bases, the J end lost 3 bases, and 19 bases lay between the germline ends. The CDR3: CASTVEGGGSYEQYF. DNA for the CDR3: TGTGCCAGCACCGTAGAGGGGGGGGGAAGCTACGAGCAGTACTTC.

This rearrangement joins TRBV15 to TRBJ2-4; possible D gene TRBD1, 6 bases. CDR1 is LNHNV and CDR2 is YYDKDF in the germline V gene (reference sequence). V gave up 0 bases and J gave up 7 bases, with 13 bases separating them. The CDR3 is 15 residues long. The CDR3 nucleotides are TGTGCCACCAGCAGAGAGTACAGGGATTTGAACATTCAGTACTTC. Its protein is CATSREYRDLNIQYF.

The chain links TRBV6-1 to TRBJ1-5; D gene uncertain. Trimming left V 3 bases short and J 0 bases short, with 9 bases between. The CDR3 runs to 15 residues. The V gene's germline CDR1 is MNHNS and CDR2 SASEGT. The CDR3 spells CASSEYGHSNQPQHF. The CDR3 DNA sequence: TGTGCCAGCAGTGAGTACGGTCATAGCAATCAGCCCCAGCATTTT.

V is TRBV29-1 and J is TRBJ2-1; 8 bases are shared with TRBD1. The V and J ends lost 4 bases and 7 bases, in that order; junction bases with no gene match: 6. The CDR3 extends over 13 amino acids. Germline values: CDR1 SQVTM, CDR2 ANQGSEA. CDR3: CSVGDRTSNEQFF. The CDR3 region has the DNA TGCAGCGTTGGGGACAGGACGTCAAATGAGCAGTTCTTC.

The chain employs TRBV14 and TRBJ2-3, with 14 positions matching TRBD2. Germline-derived CDR1 and CDR2 are SGHDN and FVKESK. V lost 4 bases and J lost 6; bases outside the gene matches: 12. The CDR3 consists of 18 residues. The chain's CDR3 is CASSPFPRGLAGVDTQYF. CDR3 nucleotide sequence: TGTGCCAGCAGCCCCTTTCCGAGGGGACTAGCGGGGGTCGATACGCAGTATTTT.

The V gene is TRBV11-3, the J gene TRBJ1-1, with 9 bases lining up with TRBD1. Trimming took 5 bases from V and 2 from J; bases not matched to a gene: 3. The CDR3 is made up of 14 amino acids. Germline V gene lookup returns CDR1 SGHNT and CDR2 YENEEA. Here the CDR3 reads CASSAGQGNTEAFF. The CDR3 DNA follows: TGTGCCAGCAGCGCGGGACAGGGAAACACTGAAGCTTTCTTT.